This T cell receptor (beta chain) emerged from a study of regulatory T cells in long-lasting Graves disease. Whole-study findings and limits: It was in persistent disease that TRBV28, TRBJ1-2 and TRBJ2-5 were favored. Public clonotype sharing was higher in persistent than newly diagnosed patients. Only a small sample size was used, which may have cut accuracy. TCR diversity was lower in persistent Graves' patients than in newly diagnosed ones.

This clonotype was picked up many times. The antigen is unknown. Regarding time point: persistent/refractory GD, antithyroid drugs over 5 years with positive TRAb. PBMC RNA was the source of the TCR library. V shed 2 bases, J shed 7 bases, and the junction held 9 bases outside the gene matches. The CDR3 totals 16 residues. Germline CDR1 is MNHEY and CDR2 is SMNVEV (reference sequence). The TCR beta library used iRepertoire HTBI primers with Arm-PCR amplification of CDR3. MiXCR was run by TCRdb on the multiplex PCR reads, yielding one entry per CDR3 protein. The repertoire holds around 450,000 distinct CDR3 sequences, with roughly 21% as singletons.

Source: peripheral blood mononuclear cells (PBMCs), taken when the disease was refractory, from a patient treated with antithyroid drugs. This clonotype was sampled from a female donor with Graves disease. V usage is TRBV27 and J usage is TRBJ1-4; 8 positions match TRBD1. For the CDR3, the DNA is TGTGCCAGCAGTTTAGGTCCTCAGGGGGCCGGTGAAAAACTGTTTTTT. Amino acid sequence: CASSLGPQGAGEKLFF. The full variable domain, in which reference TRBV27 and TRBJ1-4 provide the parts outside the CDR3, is EAQVTQNPRYLITVTGKKLTVTCSQNMNHEYMSWYRQDPGLGLRQIYYSMNVEVTDKGDVPEGYKVSRKEKRNFPLILESPSPNQTSLYFCASSLGPQGAGEKLFFGSGTQLSVL.